The clone carrying this T cell receptor (beta chain) has a count of ten or more. Its antigen remains unknown. This sample stems from a study of T cells in Graves' hyperthyroidism and ophthalmopathy. The TCR beta CDR3 regions underwent amplification using RNA transcripts as the source. TCR CDR3 regions were first amplified by RT-PCR with HTBI primers. One entry per CDR3 protein results from TCRdb running MiXCR on the multiplex PCR reads. The data hold a few hundred thousand distinct CDR3 sequences, with less than 20% observed a single time. Study-wide points: Researchers found most expanded thyroid clonotypes above 0.001 in blood as well.

Trimming took off 4 bases at V and 1 base at J, with 15 bases between the two ends. This CDR3 is 16 amino acids long. The germline gives CDR1 SGHRS, CDR2 YFSETQ. Exclusions: uncontrolled infection, other autoimmune disease, pregnancy, lactation. This clonotype was obtained from a woman between 18 and 30 years old with Graves' hyperthyroidism. Sequencing used blood. V usage is TRBV5-1 and J usage is TRBJ2-1; TRBD2 might be the D (5 bases). The CDR3 coding sequence is TGCGCCAGCAGCCTGGAGGCCGCCGGTTCCTACAATGAGCAGTTCTTC. As protein: CASSLEAAGSYNEQFF.